This passage covers 15 T cell receptor beta chains from one sample sequenced in a study of T cells after yellow fever vaccination. TCRdb called the 5' RACE reads again in MiXCR, with one record for every CDR3 protein. The sample gives about 350,000 distinct CDR3 sequences, approximately 10% of which show up once; roughly a sixth is in the top ten. Material: PBMCs, obtained on the day of the first yellow fever vaccination. The source of these receptors is a young man who received the YFV17D yellow fever vaccine.

This clonotype has a handful of counts. The rearrangement links TRBV5-1 to TRBJ1-2; 9 nucleotides line up with TRBD1. The J segment lost 6 bases and the V segment lost 4 bases, leaving 10 bases of the junction unmatched. This CDR3 has 15 residues. CDR1 is SGHRS and CDR2 is YFSETQ in the germline V gene. The CDR3 region has the DNA TGCGCCAGCAGCCGGGGGACAGGGAACATGAATGGCTACACCTTC. The encoded protein is CASSRGTGNMNGYTF.

This clonotype was counted a few times. CDR3 DNA: TGTGCCAGCAGCCAAGACAGGGGGAGCTCCTACAATGAGCAGTTCTTC. Translation gives CASSQDRGSSYNEQFF. V and J are TRBV4-2 and TRBJ2-1, with 7 bases lining up with TRBD1. The CDR3 totals 16 residues. Germline CDR1 reads LGHNA; CDR2 reads YNFKEQ. V shed 0 bases, J shed 0 bases, and the junction held 2 bases outside the gene matches.

This clonotype was recorded a few times. V usage is TRBV6-1 and J usage is TRBJ1-5; 10 nucleotides agree with TRBD1. The germline V gene has CDR1 MNHNS and CDR2 SASEGT. This CDR3 has 16 amino acids. With 6 bases clipped from V and 4 bases from J, the junction kept 9 bases outside the gene matches. The CDR3 DNA follows: TGTGCCAGCAGCCTGGGGGACAGGGGTGGAAATCAGCCCCAGCATTTT. Translated: CASSLGDRGGNQPQHF.

This chain connects TRBV12-5 to TRBJ2-7, with D possibly TRBD1 on 6 matching bases. The CDR3 runs 14 residues. The V gene lost 2 bases and the J gene lost 3 bases, with 11 bases spanning the gap. Germline CDR1 reads LGHNT; CDR2 reads FRNRAP. Here the CDR3 reads CASGLSQGFYEQYF. CDR3 DNA sequence: TGTGCTAGTGGTTTGTCCCAGGGGTTCTACGAGCAGTACTTC.

The rearrangement links TRBV7-2 to TRBJ2-3, with 10 bases lining up with TRBD2. Germline assignment: CDR1 SGHTA and CDR2 FQGNSA. V dropped 6 bases and J dropped 4; count of bases not matched to a gene: 4. The CDR3 contains 14 residues. The CDR3 region has the DNA TGTGCCAGCAGGCTAGCGGGGGCCGCAGATACGCAGTATTTT. It is translated as CASRLAGAADTQYF.

The genes are TRBV5-4 and TRBJ2-7; D gene uncertain. CDR1 and CDR2 from the germline V gene are SGHNT and YYREEE (reference sequence). Trimming pared 0 bases from V and 6 bases from J, leaving 10 bases between. This CDR3 has 13 residues. The CDR3 sequence: CASSLGHVVEQYF. In nucleotides, the CDR3 is TGTGCCAGCAGCTTGGGCCATGTCGTCGAGCAGTACTTC.

The chain carries TRBV6-5 and TRBJ2-2; the D is unclear. This CDR3 has 15 residues. Germline V gene lookup returns CDR1 MNHEY and CDR2 SVGAGI. V was trimmed by 4 bases and J by 6 bases, leaving 15 bases between them. CDR3 bases: TGTGCCAGCAGTTTTCTCTCCGGTCGGGCCGGGGAGCTGTTTTTT. Its protein is CASSFLSGRAGELFF.

This clonotype has a handful of counts. The germline gene is not matched at one end of the junction; a read error may be the cause. J is TRBJ1-1 and V is TRBV11-1; maybe TRBD1 (6 bases). Germline V gives CDR1 SGHAT, CDR2 FQDESV (reference sequence). CDR3 size: 14 residues. CDR3 DNA sequence: TGTGCCAGCAGCTTAACAGGGTTGAAGACTGAAGCTTTCTTT. The encoded protein is CASSLTGLKTEAFF.

This clonotype was observed a few times. The J gene is TRBJ1-2, the V gene TRBV6-5, with D unresolved. The CDR3 loop spans 16 amino acids. The V and J ends lost 0 bases and 4 bases respectively, with 15 bases between them. Germline V gene sequence: CDR1 MNHEY, CDR2 SVGAGI. CDR3 in amino acids: CASSYSIVGPTYGYTF. CDR3 nucleotide sequence: TGTGCCAGCAGTTACTCGATAGTCGGGCCGACCTATGGCTACACCTTC.

The chain joins TRBV20-1 to TRBJ2-5; 11 nucleotides agree with TRBD2. The J segment lost 4 bases and the V segment lost 5 bases, leaving 12 bases of the junction unmatched. Germline CDR1 is DFQATT and CDR2 is SNEGSKA (reference sequence). There are 16 residues in the CDR3. The CDR3 loop is CSAVPTSGVGRETQYF. The CDR3 DNA follows: TGCAGTGCTGTCCCGACTAGCGGGGTCGGGAGAGAGACCCAGTACTTC.

To note about this clonotype: This sequence may be a read error, since a much larger clone differs from it by one base. V is TRBV4-3 and J is TRBJ2-1; 9 nucleotides agree with TRBD1. This CDR3 has 14 amino acids. Germline CDR1 reads LGHNA; CDR2 reads YSLEER. The CDR3 reads CSSSQDRGGNEQFF. CDR3 bases: TGCTCCAGCAGCCAAGACAGGGGGGGGAATGAGCAGTTCTTC.

The chain couples TRBV2 to TRBJ2-7; TRBD1 agrees at 11 bases. CDR3 length: 13 amino acids. Per the germline V gene, CDR1 is SNHLY and CDR2 is FYNNEI. CDR3 DNA: TGTGCCAGCAGTGAAGGGGGACAGGGGGGCTCGCACGTC. It encodes CASSEGGQGGSHV.

This clonotype was seen only a few times. This CDR3 reads CASSTMRGQGFHEQFF. The CDR3 region has the DNA TGTGCCAGCAGTACTATGAGGGGACAGGGGTTCCATGAGCAGTTCTTC. The chain combines TRBV11-2 with TRBJ2-1; 10 nucleotides line up with TRBD1. The germline V gene has CDR1 SGHAT and CDR2 FQNNGV. The CDR3 contains 16 residues. The V segment lost 6 bases and the J segment 8 bases; nucleotides outside the gene matches: 13.

The chain uses TRBV5-4 and TRBJ2-7, with a weak D call TRBD2 (7 bases). The CDR3 sequence is 15 residues long. Deletions cut 2 bases from V and 3 bases from J, with 15 bases between. Germline loops: CDR1 SGHNT, CDR2 YYREEE (reference sequence). CDR3 sequence: CASSLGGGAYYEQYV. CDR3 sequence (DNA): TGTGCCAGCAGCTTAGGAGGGGGGGCTTACTACGAGCAGTACGTC.

This clonotype was recorded a few times. The chain combines TRBV29-1 with TRBJ2-5; D tentatively reads TRBD1 or TRBD2 (5 bases each). V lost 5 bases and J lost 5, with 12 bases in between. The CDR3 runs 12 residues. CDR1 is SQVTM and CDR2 is ANQGSEA in the germline V gene. CDR3 DNA sequence: TGCAGCGTTTCGGGACCGCTGGAGACCCAGTACTTC. Its protein is CSVSGPLETQYF.